The 27 T cell receptor beta chains below come from one sample, sequenced in a study of OX40 agonist ivuxolimab in advanced cancers. Generated by immunoSEQ multiplex PCR, the TCRdb table keeps only in-frame clones and is missing some. The data contain around 70,000 clones, roughly 87% of them singletons. The input for sequencing was CD4+ or CD8+ T cells sorted from blood, taken in a trial of the OX40 agonist ivuxolimab. The receptors were sampled from an adult with an advanced solid tumor such as melanoma, head and neck, liver or kidney cancer.

This clone was counted between two and nine times. The V call is TRBV29-1, the J call TRBJ1-4, with TRBD1 matching 10 bases. The CDR3 runs to 12 residues. The germline CDR1 and CDR2 sequences are SQVTM and ANQGSEA. The J segment lost 8 bases and the V segment lost 7 bases, leaving 4 bases of the junction unmatched. CDR3 in DNA: TGCAGCGCTGGACAGGGGGGCGAAAAACTGTTTTTT. This gives the protein CSAGQGGEKLFF.

The V and J genes are TRBV7-9 and TRBJ2-1, with 7 nucleotides matching TRBD1. Germline CDR1 SEHNR, CDR2 FQNEAQ (reference sequence). The V segment lost 0 bases and the J segment 6 bases; nucleotides outside the gene matches: 2. There are 14 residues in the CDR3. The CDR3 DNA reads TGTGCCAGCAGCTTAGCCCCAGGGGGCAATGAGCAGTTCTTC. This gives the protein CASSLAPGGNEQFF.

This rearrangement joins TRBV5-1 to TRBJ2-1, with TRBD1 identical over 9 bases. V shed 2 bases, J shed 6 bases, and the junction held 6 bases outside the gene matches. CDR3 length equals 15 residues. Germline V lookup: CDR1 SGHRS, CDR2 YFSETQ. The DNA of the CDR3 is TGCGCCAGCAGCTTACAGGGGGCCGGTATCAATGAGCAGTTCTTC. Translation gives CASSLQGAGINEQFF.

This clone was detected only once. The CDR3 coding sequence is TGTGCCAGCAGCTTAGGGGACCAGGGGAAACTGTTTTTT. Translated: CASSLGDQGKLFF. The chain couples TRBV7-6 to TRBJ1-4, with D perhaps matching TRBD1 (6 bases). Germline V lookup: CDR1 SGHVS, CDR2 FNYEAQ. This CDR3 contains 13 residues. V lost 1 base, J lost 11 bases, and 11 bases lay in between.

This chain links TRBV19 with TRBJ2-7; D gene unclear. This CDR3 has 13 amino acids. V lost 6 bases and J lost 2, with 11 bases in between. CDR1 is LNHDA, CDR2 SQIVND, per germline (reference sequence). Written as DNA, the CDR3 is TGTGCCAGTAGGAAGAGTCAGACCTACGAGCAGTACTTC. Translation: CASRKSQTYEQYF.

This clone was seen once. The CDR3 DNA follows: TGTGCCAGCAGCTCGGACAGGCAGTCAAACTATGGCTACACCTTC. It yields the protein CASSSDRQSNYGYTF. This rearrangement joins TRBV7-3 to TRBJ1-2; 7 positions match TRBD1. This CDR3 is built from 15 residues. V shed 4 bases, J shed 2 bases, and the junction held 7 bases outside the gene matches. Germline V gives CDR1 SGHTA, CDR2 FQGTGA. The entire variable domain, with the rest obtained from reference TRBV7-3 and TRBJ1-2, is as follows: GAGVSQTPSNKVTEKGKYVELRCDPISGHTALYWYRQSLGQGPEFLIYFQGTGAADDSGLPNDRFFAVRPEGSVSTLKIQRTERGDSAVYLCASSSDRQSNYGYTFGSGTRLTVV.

This clone was counted a single time. The chain combines TRBV30 with TRBJ2-1; 12 bases align to TRBD2. This CDR3 has 17 amino acids. V was pared by 0 bases and J by 7 bases, with 10 bases of the junction left unmatched. Germline lookup yields CDR1 GTSNPN and CDR2 SVGIG (reference sequence). The CDR3 is CAWSVVLTSGSSNEQFF. Here the CDR3 DNA reads TGTGCCTGGAGTGTAGTTTTGACTAGCGGGAGTTCAAATGAGCAGTTCTTC.

The gene calls are TRBV2 and TRBJ2-7; TRBD2 aligns across 10 bases. CDR1 and CDR2 (germline): SNHLY, FYNNEI. J was trimmed by 1 base and V by 5 bases; bases with no gene match: 5. The CDR3 contains 15 residues. The CDR3 here is CASSRLAGVSYEQYF. The CDR3 DNA follows: TGTGCCAGCAGTCGTCTAGCGGGGGTTTCCTACGAGCAGTACTTC.

The chain joins TRBV30 to TRBJ2-7; the match to TRBD2 covers 11 bases. This CDR3 region has 14 residues. CDR1 and CDR2 from the germline V gene are GTSNPN and SVGIG (reference sequence). Trimming cost V 0 bases and J 7 bases; bases outside gene matches: 5. The CDR3 nucleotides are TGTGCCTGGAGTGTACTAGCGGGAGTGGGGGAGCAGTACTTC. Its translation is CAWSVLAGVGEQYF.

This clone was recorded a few times. The genes are TRBV12-5 and TRBJ2-7; unclear D gene. The V and J ends lost 6 bases and 3 bases respectively, with 3 bases between them. CDR3 size: 10 residues. Germline assignment: CDR1 LGHNT and CDR2 FRNRAP. The CDR3: CASGHYEQYF. The CDR3, as DNA: TGTGCTAGTGGGCACTACGAGCAGTACTTC.

V usage is TRBV29-1 and J usage is TRBJ1-4; 9 bases are a match to TRBD1. The CDR3 runs 17 residues. Germline-derived CDR1 and CDR2 are SQVTM and ANQGSEA. The ends lost 5 bases at V and 7 bases at J; junction bases unmatched: 17. The CDR3 DNA reads as TGCAGCGTTCCGGGACAGGGCATAGGGTACGGGGGTGAAAAACTGTTTTTT. This codes for CSVPGQGIGYGGEKLFF.

The V call is TRBV30, the J call TRBJ1-2, with TRBD1 matching over 9 bases. The V gene end was trimmed by 3 bases and the J gene end by 8 bases; junction bases not matched to a gene: 7. CDR1 is GTSNPN and CDR2 is SVGIG in the germline V gene (reference sequence). This CDR3 contains 13 residues. CDR3: CAWRLGQGNGYTF. Here the CDR3 DNA reads TGTGCCTGGAGGCTCGGACAGGGGAACGGCTACACCTTC.

The chain uses TRBV18 and TRBJ2-2; TRBD1 or TRBD2 may be the D gene (5 bases each). This CDR3 spans 16 amino acids. Germline CDR1 reads KGHSH; CDR2 reads LQKENI. V was shortened by 6 bases and J by 2 bases, with 16 bases between the two germline ends. For the CDR3, the DNA is TGTGCCAGCTCCCATGACACGGGGCGAAACACCGGGGAGCTGTTTTTT. Amino acids: CASSHDTGRNTGELFF. The full variable domain, completed using reference TRBV18 and TRBJ2-2, is NAGVMQNPRHLVRRRGQEARLRCSPMKGHSHVYWYRQLPEEGLKFMVYLQKENIIDESGMPKERFSAEFPKEGPSILRIQQVVRGDSAAYFCASSHDTGRNTGELFFGEGSRLTVL.

The genes are TRBV19 and TRBJ2-7; D might be TRBD1 (6 bases). The CDR3 is 13 residues long. V dropped 4 bases and J dropped 3 bases, with 10 bases sitting between them. Germline V CDR1 and CDR2: LNHDA, SQIVND (reference sequence). The CDR3 DNA sequence: TGTGCCAGTAGTACTGACAGGTACTACGAGCAGTACTTC. It is translated as CASSTDRYYEQYF.

This chain uses TRBV23-1 with TRBJ2-5; 11 nucleotides agree with TRBD1. TRBV23-1 is an ORF; its function is uncertain. Unmatched junction bases numbered 4, after V lost 7 bases and J lost 3 bases. The CDR3 covers 14 residues. The CDR3 spells CASTGDRGEETQYF. The CDR3 bases are TGCGCCAGCACAGGGGACAGGGGGGAAGAGACCCAGTACTTC.

The V and J genes are TRBV5-4 and TRBJ1-1, with 9 bases fitting TRBD1. With 3 bases clipped from V and 6 bases from J, the junction kept 18 bases outside the gene matches. The CDR3 runs 18 residues. CDR1 is SGHNT and CDR2 is YYREEE in the germline V gene (reference sequence). For the CDR3, the DNA is TGTGCCAGCAGCTGGAAAACCGGGACAGGGCCAATACGGTCTGAAGCTTTCTTT. This encodes CASSWKTGTGPIRSEAFF.

This sequence joins TRBV9 and TRBJ1-3; tentatively, D is TRBD1 (6 bases). The length of the CDR3 is 15 residues. Trimming left V 4 bases short and J 0 bases short, with 11 bases between. Germline V gives CDR1 SGDLS, CDR2 YYNGEE. The CDR3 here is CASSTDRSSGNTIYF. The CDR3 DNA is TGTGCCAGCAGCACAGACAGGAGCTCTGGAAACACCATATATTTT.

The chain couples TRBV29-1 to TRBJ1-5, with no clear D. Germline-derived CDR1 and CDR2 are SQVTM and ANQGSEA. V was cut by 6 bases and J by 1 base, with 10 bases left in between. This CDR3 has 13 amino acids. CDR3 sequence reads: CSVDVGSNQPQHF. DNA of the CDR3: TGCAGCGTAGATGTAGGAAGCAATCAGCCCCAGCATTTT.

The V gene is TRBV6-6, the J gene TRBJ1-5; 9 bases agree with TRBD1. V dropped 3 bases and J dropped 6; count of bases not matched to a gene: 6. The CDR3 is 15 residues long. Germline V gives CDR1 MNHNY, CDR2 SVGAGI (reference sequence). The CDR3: CASSYTGQGTQPQHF. Written as DNA, the CDR3 is TGTGCCAGCAGTTATACGGGACAGGGTACTCAGCCCCAGCATTTT.

Ten or more counts support this clone. The rearrangement joins TRBV30 to TRBJ1-2; TRBD1 matches at 12 bases. The junction had 9 bases not matched to a gene; V was cut back by 5 bases and J by 8 bases. This CDR3 has 14 residues. CDR1 and CDR2 (germline): GTSNPN, SVGIG (reference sequence). The CDR3 DNA follows: TGTGCCTGGTACCGGGACAGGGGGCAAAGGGGCTACACCTTC. Amino acid sequence: CAWYRDRGQRGYTF.

Points on this clone: This may arise from a read error, as a much more abundant clone is one base away. V is TRBV6-5 and J is TRBJ1-1, with TRBD1 identical over 10 bases. The germline gives CDR1 MNHEY, CDR2 SVGAGI. CDR3 length: 14 amino acids. V shed 5 bases, J shed 1 base, and the junction held 1 base outside the gene matches. This CDR3 reads CASSRTGGNTEAFF. CDR3 nucleotide sequence: TGTGCCAGCAGTAGGACAGGGGGGAACACTGAAGCTTTCTTT.

V is TRBV19 and J is TRBJ2-5; D is possibly TRBD2 (5 bases). V was pared by 3 bases and J by 2 bases, with 13 bases between. CDR1 and CDR2 from the germline V gene are LNHDA and SQIVND (reference sequence). There are 15 residues in the CDR3. The CDR3 sequence: CASSISGNTQETQYF. The CDR3 region has the DNA TGTGCCAGTAGTATTTCGGGGAATACGCAAGAGACCCAGTACTTC.

The V and J genes are TRBV10-3 and TRBJ2-7, with D unclear. The CDR3 length is 13 residues. V lost 11 bases and J 4 bases, leaving 18 bases between the germline ends. CDR1 is ENHRY, CDR2 SYGVKD, per germline. CDR3 protein: CAATGKVGYEQYF. CDR3 in DNA: TGTGCCGCCACCGGTAAGGTCGGGTACGAGCAGTACTTC.

In nucleotides, the CDR3 is TGTGCCAGCAGCCCCCTAGGGGCATTGCAGTACTTC. Its translation is CASSPLGALQYF. This chain joins TRBV14 and TRBJ2-7; weak D call: TRBD1 (5 bases). CDR3 length: 12 residues. The germline CDR1 and CDR2 sequences are SGHDN and FVKESK. Trimming removed 4 bases at V and 9 bases at J, with 13 bases between.

The CDR3 coding sequence is TGTGCCAGTACCATCCCTAACCTTTTGGGAAACTCTGGAAACACCATATATTTT. Residues: CASTIPNLLGNSGNTIYF. The V call is TRBV19, the J call TRBJ1-3, with D uncertain. Trimming took off 7 bases at V and 0 bases at J, with 22 bases between the two ends. Germline V gives CDR1 LNHDA, CDR2 SQIVND (reference sequence). The CDR3 extends over 18 amino acids.

The chain combines TRBV5-1 with TRBJ1-1; the D gene is possibly TRBD1 (5 bases). The CDR3 runs to 15 residues. Germline V CDR1 and CDR2: SGHRS, YFSETQ. The V end was cut by 4 bases, the J end by 1 base, with 14 bases between. This chain's CDR3 is CASSRDGNSNTEAFF. In DNA, the CDR3 is TGCGCCAGCAGCAGGGACGGAAACTCGAACACTGAAGCTTTCTTT.

The gene calls are TRBV28 and TRBJ2-2, with 9 bases identical to TRBD2. There are 16 residues in the CDR3. J lost 6 bases, V lost 6 bases, and 11 bases had no gene match. Germline values: CDR1 MDHEN, CDR2 SYDVKM. CDR3 DNA: TGTGCCAGCAGACAGACCCTAGCGGGAAGGGCCGGGGAGCTGTTTTTT. Translated: CASRQTLAGRAGELFF. Supplemented by reference TRBV28 and TRBJ2-2, the full variable domain reads DVKVTQSSRYLVKRTGEKVFLECVQDMDHENMFWYRQDPGLGLRLIYFSYDVKMKEKGDIPEGYSVSREKKERFSLILESASTNQTSMYLCASRQTLAGRAGELFFGEGSRLTVL.